This is a list of T cell receptor beta chains from one sample in a study of T cells after somatic rescue of genetic block. Libraries were prepared by immunoSEQ multiplex PCR; TCRdb keeps only in-frame clonotypes and omits some of them. Of approximately 67,000 clones in the sample, 92% were seen once. The sequenced sample consisted of peripheral blood mononuclear cells (PBMCs). These TCRs come from a man between 40 and 49 years old. The CDR3 runs from the conserved cysteine through the conserved F or W. A D gene is named only where the DNA matches it firmly. Where a row states a size, it is once, few, many or the class of an expanded clone; other rows omit it.

v_call: TRBV28; d_call: TRBD1; clone_size: .; j_call: TRBJ2-1; cdr3_nt: TGTGCCAGCAGTTCAGCCGGGACAGGGGGTTACAATGAGCAGTTCTTC; cdr3_aa: CASSSAGTGGYNEQFF
v_call: TRBV6-6; d_call: .; clone_size: .; j_call: TRBJ2-7; cdr3_nt: TGTGCCAGCAGTTCTTCCTCCTACGAGCAGTACTTC; cdr3_aa: CASSSSSYEQYF
v_call: TRBV28; d_call: TRBD1; clone_size: once; j_call: TRBJ1-1; cdr3_nt: TGTGCCAGCAGTTTAGGGGGCAGGGGGAGAGGCACTGAAGCTTTCTTT; cdr3_aa: CASSLGGRGRGTEAFF
v_call: TRBV9; d_call: TRBD1; clone_size: .; j_call: TRBJ2-2; cdr3_nt: TGTGCCAGCAGTTACAGGGGGCGAAGCACCGGGGAGCTGTTTTTT; cdr3_aa: CASSYRGRSTGELFF
v_call: TRBV11-3; d_call: .; clone_size: .; j_call: TRBJ1-3; cdr3_nt: TGTGCCAGCAGTGACGACCCATCGGCGGACACCATATATTTT; cdr3_aa: CASSDDPSADTIYF
v_call: TRBV7-9; d_call: TRBD1; clone_size: .; j_call: TRBJ1-4; cdr3_nt: TGTGCCAGCAGCGGACAGGGTTTTGAAAAACTGTTTTTT; cdr3_aa: CASSGQGFEKLFF
v_call: TRBV6-6; d_call: .; clone_size: .; j_call: TRBJ1-3; cdr3_nt: TGTGCCAGCAGTCCCGGGCTCCCAGTCACCATATATTTT; cdr3_aa: CASSPGLPVTIYF
v_call: TRBV5-4; d_call: .; clone_size: .; j_call: TRBJ2-1; cdr3_nt: TGTGCCAGCAGCCCGGGGGTCACCTTATCCTACAATGAGCAGTTCTTC; cdr3_aa: CASSPGVTLSYNEQFF
v_call: TRBV10-2; d_call: .; clone_size: .; j_call: TRBJ2-2; cdr3_nt: TGCGCCGGGACCACAGGGTTGGCAGGGGTCACCGGGGAGCTGTTTTTT; cdr3_aa: CAGTTGLAGVTGELFF
v_call: TRBV11-2; d_call: TRBD1; clone_size: .; j_call: TRBJ2-3; cdr3_nt: TGTGCCAGCAGCTTTACAGGGGCCATGGGTGGGGATACGCAGTATTTT; cdr3_aa: CASSFTGAMGGDTQYF
v_call: TRBV19; d_call: .; clone_size: .; j_call: TRBJ1-5; cdr3_nt: TGTGCCAGTAGTATAGTTGGAATGCAGCCCCAGCATTTT; cdr3_aa: CASSIVGMQPQHF
v_call: TRBV5-4; d_call: .; clone_size: .; j_call: TRBJ1-2; cdr3_nt: TGTGCCAGCAGCAGCCGGGACAACTATGGCTACACCTTC; cdr3_aa: CASSSRDNYGYTF
v_call: TRBV7-9; d_call: .; clone_size: once; j_call: TRBJ2-7; cdr3_nt: TGTGCCAGCAGCTCATCACAGGTAACGTACGAGCAGTACTTC; cdr3_aa: CASSSSQVTYEQYF
v_call: TRBV5-1; d_call: TRBD2; clone_size: .; j_call: TRBJ2-1; cdr3_nt: TGCGCCAGCAGCTTGGTAGCGGGGGTAGTTGAGCAGTTCTTC; cdr3_aa: CASSLVAGVVEQFF
v_call: TRBV15; d_call: TRBD2; clone_size: .; j_call: TRBJ2-1; cdr3_nt: TGTGCCACCAGTCTCAGGCGGGAGGGCCATGAGCAGTTCTTC; cdr3_aa: CATSLRREGHEQFF
v_call: TRBV5-1; d_call: TRBD2; clone_size: .; j_call: TRBJ2-1; cdr3_nt: TGCGCCAGCAGCTCCCTAGCGGGAGGAGGGGATGAGCAGTTCTTC; cdr3_aa: CASSSLAGGGDEQFF
v_call: TRBV5-4; d_call: .; clone_size: .; j_call: TRBJ2-1; cdr3_nt: TGTGCCAGCAGCGCGTCGGGTGGTGGGTTCCACAATGAGCAGTTCTTC; cdr3_aa: CASSASGGGFHNEQFF
v_call: TRBV5-1; d_call: .; clone_size: .; j_call: TRBJ2-7; cdr3_nt: TGCGCCAGCCGGGAGGCAGGGGGGTCTTATTACTACGAGCAGTACTTC; cdr3_aa: CASREAGGSYYYEQYF
v_call: TRBV21-1; d_call: .; clone_size: .; j_call: TRBJ1-2; cdr3_nt: TGTGCCAGCAGCACACGTGGGGGGGAGGACTATGGCTACACCTTC; cdr3_aa: CASSTRGGEDYGYTF
v_call: TRBV7-2; d_call: .; clone_size: .; j_call: TRBJ2-2; cdr3_nt: TGTGCCAGCAGCTTAGTCTCCACCGGGGAGCTGTTTTTT; cdr3_aa: CASSLVSTGELFF
v_call: TRBV19; d_call: .; clone_size: .; j_call: TRBJ2-3; cdr3_nt: TGTGCCAGTAGTATAGCGGGAGTGGATACGCGGTATTTT; cdr3_aa: CASSIAGVDTRYF
v_call: TRBV18; d_call: TRBD1; clone_size: .; j_call: TRBJ1-2; cdr3_nt: TGTGCCAGCTCACCTCCGGGACAGACTTATGGCTACACCTTC; cdr3_aa: CASSPPGQTYGYTF
v_call: TRBV5-5; d_call: .; clone_size: .; j_call: TRBJ2-5; cdr3_nt: TGTGCCAGCCGCCTGGATGCTACGGTCGAGACCCAGTACTTC; cdr3_aa: CASRLDATVETQYF
v_call: TRBV4-1; d_call: TRBD2; clone_size: .; j_call: TRBJ2-1; cdr3_nt: TGCGCCAGCAGCCCCGAGTCTAGCGGGGGTCGCAATGAGCAGTTCTTC; cdr3_aa: CASSPESSGGRNEQFF
v_call: TRBV9; d_call: TRBD1; clone_size: .; j_call: TRBJ1-4; cdr3_nt: TGTGCCAGCAGCTATGGGACAGGCCCTAATGAAAAACTGTTTTTT; cdr3_aa: CASSYGTGPNEKLFF
v_call: TRBV5-4; d_call: TRBD1; clone_size: few; j_call: TRBJ1-6; cdr3_nt: TGTGCCAGCAGCTCCGACAGGGTTGCACCCCTCCACTTT; cdr3_aa: CASSSDRVAPLHF
v_call: TRBV9; d_call: .; clone_size: once; j_call: TRBJ1-3; cdr3_nt: TGTGCCAGCAGCCACCCCCGCGGTGAGGGTTCGCGTGGAAACACCATATATTTT; cdr3_aa: CASSHPRGEGSRGNTIYF
v_call: TRBV7-8; d_call: TRBD2; clone_size: .; j_call: TRBJ2-7; cdr3_nt: TGTGCCAGCAGCCTCGGGACTAGCGCCTACGAGCAGTACTTC; cdr3_aa: CASSLGTSAYEQYF
v_call: TRBV6-5; d_call: .; clone_size: .; j_call: TRBJ1-5; cdr3_nt: TGTGCCAGCAGCCAACCCAATCAGCCCCAGCATTTT; cdr3_aa: CASSQPNQPQHF
v_call: TRBV7-9; d_call: TRBD2; clone_size: .; j_call: TRBJ2-7; cdr3_nt: TGTGCCAGCAGCTCCCCCCCTAGCGGAGACGAGCAGTACTTC; cdr3_aa: CASSSPPSGDEQYF
v_call: TRBV16; d_call: .; clone_size: .; j_call: TRBJ1-4; cdr3_nt: TGTGCCAGCAGCCAATCTATAGGGACGGCAAATGAAAAACTGTTTTTT; cdr3_aa: CASSQSIGTANEKLFF
v_call: TRBV10-3; d_call: TRBD2; clone_size: .; j_call: TRBJ2-5; cdr3_nt: TGTGCCATCAGGGGACTAGCGGGGGGGCGAGAGACCCAGTACTTC; cdr3_aa: CAIRGLAGGRETQYF
v_call: TRBV9; d_call: .; clone_size: .; j_call: TRBJ1-1; cdr3_nt: TGTGCCAGCAGCCCCATGGTGAGGGAAGGCACTGAAGCTTTCTTT; cdr3_aa: CASSPMVREGTEAFF
v_call: TRBV2; d_call: TRBD2; clone_size: .; j_call: TRBJ2-2; cdr3_nt: TGTGCCAGCAGTACGGGACTAAGCGTCACCGGGGAGCTGTTTTTT; cdr3_aa: CASSTGLSVTGELFF
v_call: TRBV23-1; d_call: .; clone_size: .; j_call: TRBJ1-3; cdr3_nt: TGCGCCAGCAGTCAATCCGGGATAGGGCTCTCTGGAAACACCATATATTTT; cdr3_aa: CASSQSGIGLSGNTIYF
v_call: TRBV10-2; d_call: TRBD1; clone_size: once; j_call: TRBJ2-7; cdr3_nt: TGCGCCAGCAGATCCGGGACAGGGGCCTACGAGCAGTACTTC; cdr3_aa: CASRSGTGAYEQYF
v_call: TRBV9; d_call: .; clone_size: once; j_call: TRBJ1-4; cdr3_nt: TGTGCCAGCAGCGGGGGGTGGACCGAAAAACTGTTTTTT; cdr3_aa: CASSGGWTEKLFF
v_call: TRBV11-2; d_call: .; clone_size: .; j_call: TRBJ2-2; cdr3_nt: TGTGCCAGCAGCATAAGTCAGCGCGGGGAGCTGTTTTTT; cdr3_aa: CASSISQRGELFF
v_call: TRBV2; d_call: TRBD1; clone_size: many; j_call: TRBJ1-1; cdr3_nt: TGTGCCAGCAGCGATACAGGGGAGAACACTGAAGCTTTCTTT; cdr3_aa: CASSDTGENTEAFF
v_call: TRBV6-6; d_call: TRBD1; clone_size: .; j_call: TRBJ2-7; cdr3_nt: TGTGCCAGCAGCACCTGGACAGGGCTAAACGAGCAGTACTTC; cdr3_aa: CASSTWTGLNEQYF
v_call: TRBV4-3; d_call: .; clone_size: .; j_call: TRBJ2-3; cdr3_nt: TGCGCCAGCAGCCAGGGGAAAGGGCCTAGCACAGATACGCAGTATTTT; cdr3_aa: CASSQGKGPSTDTQYF
v_call: TRBV5-6; d_call: .; clone_size: once; j_call: TRBJ1-6; cdr3_nt: TGTGCCAGCAGCCGGGGCAGGGATTCACCCCTCCACTTT; cdr3_aa: CASSRGRDSPLHF
v_call: TRBV15; d_call: .; clone_size: .; j_call: TRBJ2-1; cdr3_nt: TGTGCCACCAGCAGAGATCTAGGGGCCTATGAGCAGTTCTTC; cdr3_aa: CATSRDLGAYEQFF
v_call: TRBV7-9; d_call: .; clone_size: .; j_call: TRBJ2-2; cdr3_nt: TGTGCCAGCAGCTTGGATACCGGGGAGCTGTTTTTT; cdr3_aa: CASSLDTGELFF
v_call: TRBV13; d_call: .; clone_size: .; j_call: TRBJ2-2; cdr3_nt: TGTGCCAGCAGCTTGGGCGGGGTGAACACCGGGGAGCTGTTTTTT; cdr3_aa: CASSLGGVNTGELFF
v_call: TRBV9; d_call: .; clone_size: .; j_call: TRBJ2-7; cdr3_nt: TGTGCCAGCAGCGTAGGTCTAGCGAACGCCTACGAGCAGTACTTC; cdr3_aa: CASSVGLANAYEQYF
v_call: TRBV7-9; d_call: .; clone_size: once; j_call: TRBJ2-7; cdr3_nt: TGTGCCAGCAGCTTAGGGTCGGAGATCTCCTACGAGCAGTACTTC; cdr3_aa: CASSLGSEISYEQYF
v_call: TRBV18; d_call: TRBD1; clone_size: .; j_call: TRBJ1-1; cdr3_nt: TGTGCCAGCTCACCGGGCACAGGGGGCAGGGGTGAAGCTTTCTTT; cdr3_aa: CASSPGTGGRGEAFF
v_call: TRBV10-3; d_call: TRBD1; clone_size: .; j_call: TRBJ2-5; cdr3_nt: TGTGCCACCGGGGACAGGGCTTCTGAGACCCAGTACTTC; cdr3_aa: CATGDRASETQYF
v_call: TRBV28; d_call: TRBD2; clone_size: .; j_call: TRBJ2-3; cdr3_nt: TGTGCCAGCAGGGGGACTAGCGGCCTATACCGTCTAGATACGCAGTATTTT; cdr3_aa: CASRGTSGLYRLDTQYF
v_call: TRBV20-1; d_call: .; clone_size: .; j_call: TRBJ2-1; cdr3_nt: TGCAGTGCTCCCCGAGGGTTTGAGCAGTTCTTC; cdr3_aa: CSAPRGFEQFF
v_call: TRBV18; d_call: .; clone_size: .; j_call: TRBJ2-2; cdr3_nt: TGTGCCAGCACACCAGGGCTAGTCATGAACACCGGGGAGTTGTTTTTT; cdr3_aa: CASTPGLVMNTGELFF